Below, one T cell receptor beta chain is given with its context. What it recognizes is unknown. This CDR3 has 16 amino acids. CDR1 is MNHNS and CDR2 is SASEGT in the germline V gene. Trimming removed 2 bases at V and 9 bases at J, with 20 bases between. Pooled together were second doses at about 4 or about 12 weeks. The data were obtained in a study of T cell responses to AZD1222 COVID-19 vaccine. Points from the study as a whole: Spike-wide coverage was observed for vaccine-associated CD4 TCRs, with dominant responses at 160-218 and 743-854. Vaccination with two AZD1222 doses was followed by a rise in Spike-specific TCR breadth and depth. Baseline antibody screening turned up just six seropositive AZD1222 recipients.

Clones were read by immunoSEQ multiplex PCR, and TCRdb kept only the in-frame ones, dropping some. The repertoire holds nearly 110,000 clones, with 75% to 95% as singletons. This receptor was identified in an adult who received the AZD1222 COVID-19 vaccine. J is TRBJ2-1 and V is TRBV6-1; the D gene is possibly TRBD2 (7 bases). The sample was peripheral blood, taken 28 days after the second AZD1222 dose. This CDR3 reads CASSEWGQGGESEQFF. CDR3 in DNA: TGTGCCAGCAGTGAATGGGGGCAGGGAGGGGAGTCTGAGCAGTTCTTC.